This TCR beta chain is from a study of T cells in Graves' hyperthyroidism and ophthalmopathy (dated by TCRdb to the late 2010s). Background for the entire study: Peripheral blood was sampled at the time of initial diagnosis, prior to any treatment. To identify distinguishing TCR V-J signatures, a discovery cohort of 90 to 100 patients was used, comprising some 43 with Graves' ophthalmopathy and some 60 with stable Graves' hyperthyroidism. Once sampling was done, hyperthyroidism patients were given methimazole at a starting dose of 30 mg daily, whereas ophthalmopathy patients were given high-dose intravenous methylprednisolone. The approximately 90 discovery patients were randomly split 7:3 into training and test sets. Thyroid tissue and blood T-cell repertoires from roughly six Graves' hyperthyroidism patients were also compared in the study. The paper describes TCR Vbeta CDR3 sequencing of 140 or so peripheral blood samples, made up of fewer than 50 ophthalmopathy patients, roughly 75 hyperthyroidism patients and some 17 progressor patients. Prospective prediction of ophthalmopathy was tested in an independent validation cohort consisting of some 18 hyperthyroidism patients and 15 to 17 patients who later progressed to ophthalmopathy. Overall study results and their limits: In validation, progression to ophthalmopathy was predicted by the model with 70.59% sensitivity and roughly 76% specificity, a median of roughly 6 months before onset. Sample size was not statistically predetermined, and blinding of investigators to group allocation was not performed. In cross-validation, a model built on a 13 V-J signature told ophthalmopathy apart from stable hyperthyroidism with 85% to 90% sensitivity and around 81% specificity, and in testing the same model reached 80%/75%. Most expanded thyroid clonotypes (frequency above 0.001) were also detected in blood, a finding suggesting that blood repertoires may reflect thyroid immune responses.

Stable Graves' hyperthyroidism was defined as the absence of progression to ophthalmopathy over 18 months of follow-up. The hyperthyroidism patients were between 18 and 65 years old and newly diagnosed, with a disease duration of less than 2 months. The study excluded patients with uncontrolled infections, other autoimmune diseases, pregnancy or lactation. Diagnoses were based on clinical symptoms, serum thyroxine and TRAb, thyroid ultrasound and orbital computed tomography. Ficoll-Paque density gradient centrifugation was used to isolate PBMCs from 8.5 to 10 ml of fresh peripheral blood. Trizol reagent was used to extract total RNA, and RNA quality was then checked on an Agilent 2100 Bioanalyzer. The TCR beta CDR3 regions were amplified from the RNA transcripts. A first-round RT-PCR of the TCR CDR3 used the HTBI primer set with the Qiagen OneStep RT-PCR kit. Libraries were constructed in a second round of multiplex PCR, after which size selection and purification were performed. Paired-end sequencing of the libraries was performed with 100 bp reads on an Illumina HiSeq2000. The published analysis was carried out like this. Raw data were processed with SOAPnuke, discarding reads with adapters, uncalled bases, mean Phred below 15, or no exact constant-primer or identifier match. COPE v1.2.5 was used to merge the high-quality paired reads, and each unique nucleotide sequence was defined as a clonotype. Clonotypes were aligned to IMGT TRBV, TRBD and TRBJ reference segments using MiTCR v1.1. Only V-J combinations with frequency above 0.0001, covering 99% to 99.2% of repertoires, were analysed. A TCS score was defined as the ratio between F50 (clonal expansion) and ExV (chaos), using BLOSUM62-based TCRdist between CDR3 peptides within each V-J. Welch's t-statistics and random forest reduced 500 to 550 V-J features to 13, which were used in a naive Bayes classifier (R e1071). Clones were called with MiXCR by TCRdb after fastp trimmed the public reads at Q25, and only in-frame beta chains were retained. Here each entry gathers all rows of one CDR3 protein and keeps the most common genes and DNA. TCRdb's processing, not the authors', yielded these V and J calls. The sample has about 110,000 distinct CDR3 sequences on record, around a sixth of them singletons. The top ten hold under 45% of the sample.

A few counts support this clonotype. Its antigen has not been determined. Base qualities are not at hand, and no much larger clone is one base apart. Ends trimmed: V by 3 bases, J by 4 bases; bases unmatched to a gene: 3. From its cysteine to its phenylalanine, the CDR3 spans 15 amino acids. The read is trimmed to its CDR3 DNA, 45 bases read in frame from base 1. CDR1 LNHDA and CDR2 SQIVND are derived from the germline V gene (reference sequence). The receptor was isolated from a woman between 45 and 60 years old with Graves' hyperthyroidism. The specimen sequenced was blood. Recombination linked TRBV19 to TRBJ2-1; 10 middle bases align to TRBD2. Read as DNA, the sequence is TGTGCCAGTAGTATTTCTAGCGGGGGATACAATGAGCAGTTCTTC. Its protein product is CASSISSGGYNEQFF.